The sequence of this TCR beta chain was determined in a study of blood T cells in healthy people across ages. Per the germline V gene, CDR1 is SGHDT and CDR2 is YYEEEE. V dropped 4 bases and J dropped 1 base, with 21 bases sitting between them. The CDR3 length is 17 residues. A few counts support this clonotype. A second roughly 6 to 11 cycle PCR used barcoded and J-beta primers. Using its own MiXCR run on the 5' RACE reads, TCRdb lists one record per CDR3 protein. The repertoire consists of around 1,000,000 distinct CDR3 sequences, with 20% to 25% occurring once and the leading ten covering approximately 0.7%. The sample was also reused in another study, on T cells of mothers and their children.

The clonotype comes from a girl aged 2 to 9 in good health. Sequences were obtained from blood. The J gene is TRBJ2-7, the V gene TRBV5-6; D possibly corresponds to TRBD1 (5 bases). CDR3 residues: CASSPAGRGIVSYEQYF. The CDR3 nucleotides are TGTGCCAGCAGCCCGGCAGGGCGTGGTATAGTGTCCTACGAGCAGTACTTC.